The rows below give T cell receptor beta chains drawn from one sample of a study of OX40 agonist ivuxolimab in advanced cancers. The method was immunoSEQ multiplex PCR; TCRdb's version includes in-frame clones alone and lacks a portion of them. The sample records 95,000 to 100,000 clones, around 85% being singletons. This material consisted of CD4+ or CD8+ T cells sorted from blood, taken in a trial of the OX40 agonist ivuxolimab. The receptors come from an adult with an advanced solid tumor such as melanoma, head and neck, liver or kidney cancer. Both conserved end residues are part of each CDR3. A D gene is named only where the DNA matches it firmly. For some rows the clone size is stated as once, few or many, or as a class when expanded; others skip it.

clone size | J gene | V gene | D gene | CDR3 protein | CDR3 DNA
. | TRBJ2-7 | TRBV2 | TRBD2 | CAGGSGRRSSYEQYF | TGTGCTGGGGGCAGCGGGAGAAGGAGCTCCTACGAGCAGTACTTC
. | TRBJ2-2 | TRBV6-6 | TRBD2 | CASRPPGLERGELFF | TGTGCCAGCAGACCCCCGGGACTAGAACGCGGGGAGCTGTTTTTT
. | TRBJ2-3 | TRBV6-6 | . | CASSYSIAVTDTQYF | TGTGCCAGCAGTTACTCGATAGCGGTTACAGATACGCAGTATTTT
. | TRBJ2-2 | TRBV4-1 | . | CASSQRYTGELFF | TGCGCCAGCAGCCAACGCTACACCGGGGAGCTGTTTTTT
. | TRBJ2-7 | TRBV4-2 | . | CASSQVGGFYEQYF | TGTGCCAGCAGCCAAGTGGGGGGATTTTACGAGCAGTACTTC
. | TRBJ1-2 | TRBV4-2 | . | CASSLFGSYGYTF | TGTGCCAGCAGCTTGTTTGGCAGCTATGGCTACACCTTC
. | TRBJ1-2 | TRBV21-1 | . | CASPQQGTFYGYTF | TGTGCCAGCCCCCAACAAGGGACATTCTATGGCTACACCTTC
. | TRBJ1-5 | TRBV27 | . | CASTPGGTRGNQPQHF | TGTGCCAGCACCCCCGGGGGAACTCGCGGGAATCAGCCCCAGCATTTT
. | TRBJ2-5 | TRBV20-1 | TRBD2 | CSALAGETQYF | TGCAGTGCTCTAGCGGGAGAGACCCAGTACTTC
. | TRBJ2-4 | TRBV7-2 | . | CASSLVDSLYF | TGTGCCAGCAGCTTAGTGGACAGCCTTTACTTC
. | TRBJ1-2 | TRBV7-8 | TRBD1 | CASSLVRTGYGYTF | TGTGCCAGCAGCTTAGTTCGGACAGGTTATGGCTACACCTTC
few | TRBJ1-4 | TRBV15 | . | CATSRDRREKLFF | TGTGCCACCAGCAGAGATCGGCGTGAAAAACTGTTTTTT
. | TRBJ2-1 | TRBV18 | TRBD1 | CASSIGQGVKNEQFF | TGTGCCAGCTCAATTGGACAGGGGGTTAAGAATGAGCAGTTCTTC
. | TRBJ1-4 | TRBV28 | . | CASSSPRGGIGEKLFF | TGTGCCAGCAGCTCCCCCCGAGGGGGGATTGGGGAAAAACTGTTTTTT